This TCR beta chain comes out of a study of patients and donors after allogeneic stem cell transplantation. In TCRdb, the RT-PCR reads were re-called with MiXCR into one record per CDR3 protein. The sample contains 87,000 or so distinct CDR3 sequences, approximately 5.2% of which appear only once. This clonotype has at least ten counts. The sample comprised blood, either unsorted or a sorted T cell fraction (not recorded which). The receptor's source is a human donor who was either an allogeneic HSCT recipient or a stem cell or donor lymphocyte infusion donor (not recorded which). It is not recorded whose cells these are; they may come from a transplant donor.

This CDR3 reads CAISPKGGGMNTEAFF. The DNA for the CDR3 is TGTGCCATCAGTCCAAAAGGCGGGGGGATGAACACTGAAGCTTTCTTT. The chain couples TRBV10-3 to TRBJ1-1; possible D gene TRBD1, 5 bases. Germline V gene data show CDR1 as ENHRY and CDR2 as SYGVKD. Trimming removed 5 bases from V and 0 bases from J, with 16 bases in between. The CDR3 loop spans 16 amino acids.